What follows are 17 T cell receptor beta chains derived from one specimen sequenced in a study of the immune and genomic landscape of osteosarcoma. The post-treatment osteosarcoma tumors were primary, local recurrence or metastasis specimens from poor-prognosis patients. Using immunoSEQ multiplex PCR, the repertoire was profiled, and TCRdb retains in-frame clones only, with some absent. The sample yields roughly 500 clones, 65% to 80% seen once. Sequencing was done on a sample of osteosarcoma tumor tissue from the lung. The receptors were gathered from a human donor with osteosarcoma.

The table lists this clone with a count of one. The chain joins TRBV7-7 to TRBJ2-5; D might be TRBD1 (6 bases). V was clipped by 5 bases and J by 3 bases, with 10 bases between them. The CDR3 runs 13 residues. Germline-derived CDR1 and CDR2 are SSHAT and FNYEAQ (reference sequence). The CDR3 loop reads CASSETGKETQYF. The CDR3 DNA follows: TGTGCCAGCAGCGAAACAGGGAAAGAGACCCAGTACTTC. The whole variable domain, filled in from reference TRBV7-7 and TRBJ2-5, reads GAGVSQSPRYKVTKRGQDVTLRCDPISSHATLYWYQQALGQGPEFLTYFNYEAQPDKSGLPSDRFSAERPEGSISTLTIQRTEQRDSAMYRCASSETGKETQYFGPGTRLLVL.

J is TRBJ2-5 and V is TRBV2, with 11 bases that match TRBD2. Germline CDR1 and CDR2: SNHLY and FYNNEI. The junction had 3 bases not matched to a gene; V was cut back by 6 bases and J by 3 bases. The CDR3 has 14 amino acids. CDR3 loop: CASRPTSGEETQYF. In DNA, the CDR3 is TGTGCCAGCAGGCCGACTAGCGGGGAAGAGACCCAGTACTTC.

This clone was seen a few times. The chain joins TRBV5-1 to TRBJ2-1; 7 bases are a match to TRBD1. This CDR3 is built from 15 residues. The junction had 4 bases not matched to a gene; V was cut back by 0 bases and J by 4 bases. The germline V gene has CDR1 SGHRS and CDR2 YFSETQ. In DNA form, the CDR3 reads TGCGCCAGCAGCTTGGGAGGGACAGAATACAATGAGCAGTTCTTC. It encodes CASSLGGTEYNEQFF.

This clone appeared once. The V call is TRBV6-5, the J call TRBJ1-3; maybe TRBD1 (5 bases). This CDR3 region has 13 residues. Germline CDR1 is MNHEY and CDR2 is SVGAGI. Trimming pared 6 bases from V and 5 bases from J, leaving 11 bases between. Written as DNA, the CDR3 is TGTGCCAGCAGGGGGGGAGCTCGAAACACCATATATTTT. It translates to CASRGGARNTIYF.

The V gene is TRBV5-1, the J gene TRBJ2-3; no firm D call. V was pared by 3 bases and J by 2 bases, with 16 bases between. Germline V lookup: CDR1 SGHRS, CDR2 YFSETQ. The CDR3 has 16 residues. The CDR3 DNA is TGCGCCAGCAGCTCACCGGACCCGATGGTCACAGATACGCAGTATTTT. It encodes CASSSPDPMVTDTQYF. The variable domain in full, completed from reference TRBV5-1 and TRBJ2-3, reads KAGVTQTPRYLIKTRGQQVTLSCSPISGHRSVSWYQQTPGQGLQFLFEYFSETQRNKGNFPGRFSGRQFSNSRSEMNVSTLELGDSALYLCASSSPDPMVTDTQYFGPGTRLTVL.

V and J are TRBV9 and TRBJ2-1; 8 bases map to TRBD2. CDR1 and CDR2 (germline): SGDLS, YYNGEE. CDR3 size: 14 residues. V shed 1 base and J 4 bases; nucleotides not matched to a gene: 1. CDR3 in amino acids: CASSVTGGYNEQFF. DNA of the CDR3: TGTGCCAGCAGCGTAACGGGGGGGTACAATGAGCAGTTCTTC. Filled out from reference TRBV9 and TRBJ2-1, the complete variable domain reads DSGVTQTPKHLITATGQRVTLRCSPRSGDLSVYWYQQSLDQGLQFLIQYYNGEERAKGNILERFSAQQFPDLHSELNLSSLELGDSALYFCASSVTGGYNEQFFGPGTRLTVL.

V usage is TRBV4-2 and J usage is TRBJ2-7; D may be TRBD1 (6 bases). Trimming left V 0 bases short and J 0 bases short, with 9 bases between. CDR3 length equals 15 residues. Germline V gene data show CDR1 as LGHNA and CDR2 as YNFKEQ. The CDR3 DNA reads TGTGCCAGCAGCCAAGAGGGGGACAACTCCTACGAGCAGTACTTC. Translation: CASSQEGDNSYEQYF.

V is TRBV9 and J is TRBJ1-1; the D gene is possibly TRBD1 (5 bases). The length of the CDR3 is 14 residues. Trimming stripped 4 bases from V and 4 bases from J, with 14 bases between. CDR1 SGDLS and CDR2 YYNGEE come from the germline V gene. In nucleotides, the CDR3 is TGTGCCAGCAGCTCGCAAGTGGGGGGCACTGAAGCTTTCTTT. This encodes CASSSQVGGTEAFF.

The chain carries TRBV9 and TRBJ2-7; no clear D. From germline, CDR1 is SGDLS and CDR2 YYNGEE. The CDR3 is 15 amino acids. V was shortened by 4 bases and J by 4 bases, with 18 bases between the two germline ends. Written as DNA, the CDR3 is TGTGCCAGCAGCCCCTCCTCCAAGCCAACGTACGAGCAGTACTTC. It yields the protein CASSPSSKPTYEQYF.

This chain joins TRBV5-1 and TRBJ2-3; the match to TRBD1 covers 8 bases. This CDR3 is 15 amino acids long. Trimming cost V 4 bases and J 4 bases; bases outside gene matches: 8. CDR1 SGHRS and CDR2 YFSETQ come from the germline V gene. This CDR3 is CASSLTGATSDTQYF. The CDR3, as DNA: TGCGCCAGCAGCCTGACAGGGGCTACCTCAGATACGCAGTATTTT.

Within the sample, this clone is hyperexpanded. This chain uses TRBV19 with TRBJ2-1; D may be TRBD1 (5 bases). V was shortened by 4 bases and J by 8 bases, with 12 bases between the two germline ends. Germline V lookup: CDR1 LNHDA, CDR2 SQIVND (reference sequence). This CDR3 is built from 13 residues. CDR3 in DNA: TGTGCCAGTAGTAGGGCAGGGTGGGATGAGCAGTTCTTC. The encoded protein is CASSRAGWDEQFF.

This clone occurred a few times. The genes are TRBV15 and TRBJ1-2; D not resolved. From germline, CDR1 is LNHNV and CDR2 YYDKDF (reference sequence). V was trimmed by 0 bases and J by 2 bases, leaving 7 bases between them. The CDR3 spans 14 residues. For the CDR3, the DNA is TGTGCCACCAGCAGAGAAGGCCTGAACTATGGCTACACCTTC. This sequence encodes CATSREGLNYGYTF.

The chain recombines TRBV4-2 with TRBJ2-1; 12 bases line up with TRBD1. The CDR3 consists of 15 residues. Germline CDR1 reads LGHNA; CDR2 reads YNFKEQ. The trim removed 3 bases at V and 8 bases at J, leaving 5 bases unmatched. The CDR3 spells CASSQGQGAVDEQFF. The DNA of the CDR3 is TGTGCCAGCAGCCAGGGACAGGGGGCGGTCGATGAGCAGTTCTTC.

The sample holds a few counts of this clone. V is TRBV7-8 and J is TRBJ1-5; 8 bases map to TRBD1. Germline CDR1 reads SGHVS; CDR2 reads FQNEAQ. Trimming at V came to 5 bases and at J to 6 bases, leaving 9 bases not matched to a gene. The CDR3 is made up of 15 amino acids. CDR3: CASSPRQGPSQPQHF. The CDR3, as DNA: TGTGCCAGCAGCCCTCGACAGGGGCCATCTCAGCCCCAGCATTTT.

The chain uses TRBV5-4 and TRBJ2-1; TRBD2 matches 7 bases. J gave up 7 bases and V 5 bases, and 3 bases lay outside the gene matches. Germline-derived CDR1 and CDR2 are SGHNT and YYREEE (reference sequence). The length of the CDR3 is 12 residues. The CDR3 nucleotides are TGTGCCAGCAGATTCGGGAGGAATGAGCAGTTCTTC. As protein: CASRFGRNEQFF.

The chain is built from TRBV5-6 and TRBJ2-5; 9 bases fit TRBD1. Losses at the gene ends were 0 bases for V and 0 bases for J; bases not matched to a gene: 3. Germline V gene data show CDR1 as SGHDT and CDR2 as YYEEEE. The CDR3 contains 16 residues. For the CDR3, the DNA is TGTGCCAGCAGCTTGGGGACAGGGGAGGACCAAGAGACCCAGTACTTC. Translating gives CASSLGTGEDQETQYF.

This chain connects TRBV6-6 to TRBJ2-2; unclear D gene. CDR1 and CDR2 (germline): MNHNY, SVGAGI (reference sequence). CDR3 length equals 13 residues. The ends were cut back, 2 bases at V and 6 bases at J, with 7 bases in the middle. The CDR3 reads CASSYRGSGELFF. In DNA, the CDR3 is TGTGCCAGCAGTTACAGAGGATCCGGGGAGCTGTTTTTT.